This T cell receptor (beta chain) was obtained from a study of human T cells and chemical hapten exposure. Study context: Across samples, TCR yields varied, mostly owing to small differences in pooled library volumes.

Regarding time point: healthy volunteer bleed at 6 weeks. Unseparated into fractions, whole blood served as the source from which total RNA was extracted. Study outcomes and limitations: With regard to DPC sensitization, TCRs above 1 in 1000 frequency did not change.

This clonotype has a count of ten or more. Its cognate antigen is unknown. The CDR3 loop spans 17 amino acids. The germline V gene has CDR1 MNHEY and CDR2 SVGAGI. The ends lost 0 bases at V and 4 bases at J; junction bases unmatched: 8. Unique molecular identifiers were linked by the library to individual cDNA molecules. In the original processing: Samples ranged from roughly 20,000 to 700,000 TCRs, with a median of roughly 96,000. TCRdb recomputed calls from the RACE reads with MiXCR, one row per CDR3 protein. The V and J calls follow TCRdb's processing rather than the paper's. The sample holds tens of thousands of distinct CDR3 sequences, less than 5.5% seen once.

The source is a human donor in good health. Some clones in this sample may be carry-over from other donors' samples. The V and J genes are TRBV6-5 and TRBJ2-3, with 9 positions matching TRBD2. Material for sequencing was whole blood. For the CDR3, the DNA is TGTGCCAGCAGTTACTCTTGGACTAGCGTTAGCCCAGATACGCAGTATTTT. Its protein is CASSYSWTSVSPDTQYF.